This T cell receptor beta chain was recovered during a study of tumor and adjacent non-tumor tissue in lung cancer. Whole-study context: There were 11 to 13 adenocarcinoma, a couple of squamous cell carcinoma and 1 small cell lung cancer cases.

A modified ARM-PCR protocol with three rounds of nested PCR amplified TCRbeta. TCRdb re-derived calls from the multiplex PCR reads in MiXCR, one entry per CDR3 protein. The table shows about 110,000 distinct CDR3 sequences, with 84% occurring only once. RNA was extracted from bulk tissue without any cell sorting. This clonotype was found a few times. The antigen is unknown. Germline is not matched at one junction end, which may reflect a read error. Study-wide results and caveats: Significantly higher TCR diversity was found in tumor than normal lung. Patients with more diverse tumor TCRs had worse survival. Tumor repertoires had a smaller top 100 clone share than normal lung.

The sequenced sample consisted of lung tumor tissue. This TCR came from a man aged 65 to 79 with non-small cell lung cancer.

The CDR3 nucleotides read TGTGCCAGTAGCTTAACGCGGGGGGGATCCCAGTATTTC. Translated: CASSLTRGGSQYF. The gene calls are TRBV11-1 and TRBJ2-5, with TRBD2 matching 9 bases. Germline V lookup: CDR1 SGHAT, CDR2 FQDESV (reference sequence). CDR3 size: 13 residues.